This T cell receptor beta chain was retrieved from a study of blood T cells in healthy people across ages. This clonotype was observed a few times. CDR1 and CDR2 from the germline V gene are MGHRA and YSYEKL. V gave up 2 bases and J gave up 1 base, with 12 bases separating them. The CDR3 loop spans 16 amino acids. Next came a second PCR, run for roughly 6 to 11 cycles, which used a sample-barcoded 5' primer along with a J-beta primer mix. Using its own MiXCR run on the 5' RACE reads, TCRdb lists one record per CDR3 protein. Of 650,000 to 950,000 distinct CDR3 sequences listed, roughly 44% are singletons.

The gene calls are TRBV4-1 and TRBJ1-5; D ambiguous. The sample taken for sequencing was blood. This TCR came from a man in his sixties in good health. CDR3 nucleotide sequence: TGCGCCAGCAGCCAAAACTACGGGAGGAGCAATCAGCCCCAGCATTTT. Its translation is CASSQNYGRSNQPQHF.